These 20 T cell receptor beta chains share one sample of origin, sequenced in a study of cytomegalovirus exposure and HLA in healthy donors. PCR employed 60 Vbeta and 13 Jbeta primers. Sequenced by immunoSEQ multiplex PCR; TCRdb stores in-frame clones only, minus some. This table has tens of thousands of clones, around 80% appearing once. Sequences were obtained from PBMCs. The receptors come from a woman between 18 and 29 years old in good health and CMV-seronegative.

V is TRBV9 and J is TRBJ2-1, with TRBD2 matching 7 bases. The CDR3 is 16 amino acids. Germline V gene lookup returns CDR1 SGDLS and CDR2 YYNGEE. J gave up 3 bases and V 4 bases, and 10 bases lay outside the gene matches. CDR3 nucleotide sequence: TGTGCCAGCAGCCTTAGGGCGGGAGCCTACTACAATGAGCAGTTCTTC. Translated: CASSLRAGAYYNEQFF.

V usage is TRBV9 and J usage is TRBJ1-1, with D possibly being TRBD1 (5 bases). The ends were cut back, 4 bases at V and 5 bases at J, with 15 bases in the middle. CDR1 and CDR2 from the germline V gene are SGDLS and YYNGEE. This CDR3 has 14 amino acids. Here the CDR3 DNA reads TGTGCCAGCAGCTTCGGGGGAAGAGGGACTGAAGCTTTCTTT. Translated, it gives CASSFGGRGTEAFF.

The chain employs TRBV2 and TRBJ1-6; possibly TRBD1 for D (5 bases). Looked up from germline, CDR1 is SNHLY and CDR2 is FYNNEI. This CDR3 has 14 amino acids. Trimming took 6 bases from V and 7 from J, leaving 13 bases between them. CDR3 in amino acids: CASRLLGGNSPLHF. DNA for the CDR3: TGTGCCAGCAGACTACTCGGGGGGAATTCACCCCTCCACTTT.

The V gene is TRBV19, the J gene TRBJ1-1, with D possibly TRBD1 on 5 matching bases. Germline-derived CDR1 and CDR2 are LNHDA and SQIVND (reference sequence). This CDR3 region has 14 residues. V lost 3 bases and J 5 bases, leaving 13 bases between the germline ends. Here the CDR3 reads CASSMFRGGTEAFF. CDR3 DNA sequence: TGTGCCAGTAGTATGTTTAGGGGCGGAACTGAAGCTTTCTTT.

The chain has TRBV10-3 and TRBJ1-2, with 9 positions matching TRBD1. J was trimmed by 4 bases and V by 2 bases; bases with no gene match: 11. Germline assignment: CDR1 ENHRY and CDR2 SYGVKD. CDR3 length equals 17 residues. The CDR3 region has the DNA TGTGCCATCAGTGAGAACTTGGGACAGGGTTTTGGCTATGGCTACACCTTC. Its protein product is CAISENLGQGFGYGYTF.

The V and J genes are TRBV7-9 and TRBJ2-5; 13 bases are shared with TRBD2. The CDR3 consists of 16 residues. J gave up 0 bases and V 4 bases, and 2 bases lay outside the gene matches. In germline, CDR1 is SEHNR, CDR2 FQNEAQ (reference sequence). The chain's CDR3 is CASSSGTSGNQETQYF. The CDR3 DNA follows: TGTGCCAGCAGCTCAGGGACTAGCGGGAACCAAGAGACCCAGTACTTC.

The chain links TRBV18 to TRBJ2-3, with 15 bases fitting TRBD2. Trimming took 3 bases from V and 7 from J; bases not matched to a gene: 8. CDR3 length equals 17 residues. Germline loops: CDR1 KGHSH, CDR2 LQKENI. CDR3 DNA sequence: TGTGCCAGCTCACCCCTCGGACTAGCGGGAGGGCCTAATACGCAGTATTTT. It yields the protein CASSPLGLAGGPNTQYF.

The genes are TRBV19 and TRBJ2-7; 9 nucleotides match TRBD1. The CDR3 loop spans 14 amino acids. From germline, CDR1 is LNHDA and CDR2 SQIVND (reference sequence). Trimming removed 6 bases from V and 2 bases from J; junction bases left unmatched: 5. In DNA form, the CDR3 reads TGTGCCAGTAGCGCCGGGACAGGGCCCTACGAGCAGTACTTC. Amino acids: CASSAGTGPYEQYF.

This chain connects TRBV27 to TRBJ2-2; tentative D call: TRBD2 (5 bases). V was trimmed by 2 bases and J by 9 bases, leaving 25 bases between them. This CDR3 is 18 amino acids long. The germline CDR1 and CDR2 sequences are MNHEY and SMNVEV (reference sequence). CDR3 in amino acids: CASSLGLIRTGKVWELFF. As DNA, the CDR3 is TGTGCCAGCAGTTTAGGGCTTATTAGGACGGGAAAGGTCTGGGAGCTGTTTTTT.

This clone was seen once. This rearrangement joins TRBV6-5 to TRBJ2-7, with a tentative D call TRBD1 (6 bases). Germline CDR1 MNHEY, CDR2 SVGAGI. This CDR3 has 13 residues. The V end lost 6 bases, the J end lost 2 bases, and 11 bases lay between the germline ends. The CDR3 spells CASSYGQTYEQYF. CDR3 nucleotides: TGTGCCAGCAGCTACGGACAGACCTACGAGCAGTACTTC.

CDR3 DNA sequence: TGTGCCAGCTCACTAGCGGGACAGATGAACACTGAAGCTTTCTTT. It translates to CASSLAGQMNTEAFF. V gene TRBV18 combines with J gene TRBJ1-1; TRBD1 agrees at 7 bases. This CDR3 has 15 amino acids. Per germline, CDR1 KGHSH and CDR2 LQKENI. V was clipped by 4 bases and J by 0 bases; unmatched bases: 5.

This sequence joins TRBV14 and TRBJ1-1; the D gene is possibly TRBD1 (6 bases). The CDR3 contains 13 residues. Trimming pared 2 bases from V and 3 bases from J, leaving 7 bases between. CDR1 SGHDN and CDR2 FVKESK come from the germline V gene. The CDR3 reads CASSQNRDTEAFF. CDR3 DNA: TGTGCCAGCAGCCAAAACAGGGACACTGAAGCTTTCTTT.

The chain carries TRBV9 and TRBJ2-7; TRBD1 matches 7 bases. CDR3 length: 15 residues. After removal of 3 bases from V and 4 bases from J, the junction contained 10 bases not matched to a gene. Germline V gene data show CDR1 as SGDLS and CDR2 as YYNGEE. CDR3 protein: CASSEKYRGRYEQYF. As DNA, the CDR3 is TGTGCCAGCAGCGAGAAGTACAGGGGCAGGTACGAGCAGTACTTC.

This clone has a single count. The chain combines TRBV6-1 with TRBJ1-5; tentative D call: TRBD1 (5 bases). The V gene's germline CDR1 is MNHNS and CDR2 SASEGT. The ends were cut back, 6 bases at V and 4 bases at J, with 13 bases in the middle. The CDR3 runs 14 residues. The CDR3 nucleotides read TGTGCCAGCAGAAATGCCCGGGGGAATCAGCCCCAGCATTTT. Translated: CASRNARGNQPQHF.

The chain has TRBV6-5 and TRBJ2-2; 9 nucleotides align to TRBD2. The trim removed 5 bases at V and 11 bases at J, leaving 9 bases unmatched. This CDR3 comprises 14 residues. Germline V gives CDR1 MNHEY, CDR2 SVGAGI. The CDR3 DNA sequence: TGTGCCAGCAGTCCCCGGGCGGGAGGGCGAGAGCTGTTTTTT. This codes for CASSPRAGGRELFF.

This clone was detected only once. The J gene is TRBJ2-1, the V gene TRBV7-2, with TRBD2 matching over 10 bases. The V and J ends lost 6 bases and 5 bases, in that order; junction bases with no gene match: 7. The germline gives CDR1 SGHTA, CDR2 FQGNSA. This CDR3 has 15 residues. Written as DNA, the CDR3 is TGTGCCAGCAGACAAGCGGGGGGGCGCCACAATGAGCAGTTCTTC. Translating gives CASRQAGGRHNEQFF.

This rearrangement joins TRBV2 to TRBJ1-3; D is ambiguous. The CDR3 runs to 16 residues. The germline V gene encodes CDR1 SNHLY and CDR2 FYNNEI. V dropped 4 bases and J dropped 1 base, with 14 bases sitting between them. The CDR3 bases are TGTGCCAGCAGTGTGTCGGTCTTTCCTTCTGGAAACACCATATATTTT. Translated, it gives CASSVSVFPSGNTIYF.

The rearrangement uses TRBV7-9 and TRBJ2-1; TRBD1 aligns across 9 bases. Per the germline V gene, CDR1 is SEHNR and CDR2 is FQNEAQ (reference sequence). V dropped 5 bases and J dropped 1; count of bases not matched to a gene: 6. The CDR3 spans 16 residues. The CDR3 DNA is TGTGCCAGCAGCCCAGAACAGGGGGCATCCTACAATGAGCAGTTCTTC. It encodes CASSPEQGASYNEQFF.

This clone showed up just a few times. The chain uses TRBV6-1 and TRBJ2-1; TRBD1 agrees at 9 bases. V lost 2 bases and J lost 5; bases outside the gene matches: 7. Germline CDR1 reads MNHNS; CDR2 reads SASEGT. The CDR3 totals 16 residues. Here the CDR3 reads CASSESIGTGHNEQFF. The DNA of the CDR3 is TGTGCCAGCAGTGAATCTATAGGGACAGGGCACAATGAGCAGTTCTTC.

The genes are TRBV13 and TRBJ2-7, with a weak D call TRBD2 (5 bases). The V and J ends lost 3 bases and 5 bases respectively, with 5 bases between them. The germline CDR1 and CDR2 sequences are PRHDT and FYEKMQ (reference sequence). This CDR3 region has 11 residues. This CDR3 reads CASSFGDEQYF. Written as DNA, the CDR3 is TGTGCCAGCAGCTTCGGGGACGAGCAGTACTTC.